One T cell receptor beta chain is described in this entry. The germline V gene has CDR1 MNHEY and CDR2 SVGAGI. The CDR3 is made up of 16 amino acids. V dropped 0 bases and J dropped 0 bases, with 10 bases sitting between them. In the original workflow: Reference gene primers were amplified, and this amplification served to estimate nucleated cell counts. The method was immunoSEQ multiplex PCR; TCRdb's version includes in-frame clones alone and lacks a portion of them. V and J calls plus clone size are reproduced from that table; the DNA served to infer D and trimming. This sample has approximately 190,000 clones; roughly nine tenths occur once, and the top ten carry about 22%. This entry is derived from a study of blood T cell repertoires in COVID-19. Study context: Samples representing acute and convalescent COVID-19 were sourced from the United States, Italy and Spain. T cells, B-cell-depleted T cells, or PBMCs supplied cDNA or gDNA.

The chain is built from TRBV6-5 and TRBJ2-3, with a tentative D call TRBD2 (5 bases). The sequence was collected from a man aged 60 to 69 with active or convalescent COVID-19. Sequencing input: peripheral blood. The CDR3 DNA follows: TGTGCCAGCAGTTACTCGGCGGGTTATAGCACAGATACGCAGTATTTT. It translates to CASSYSAGYSTDTQYF.